This TCR beta chain was found in a study of human T cells and chemical hapten exposure. Across the whole study: Skin on the upper inner arm, roughly 2 cm by roughly 2 cm in size, was sensitized with 2% DPC.

V lost 10 bases to trimming and J lost 0 bases, with 12 bases between them. CDR3 length: 14 amino acids. Germline V gene lookup returns CDR1 MGHDK and CDR2 SYGVNS. For the library, individual cDNA molecules each received unique molecular identifiers. MiXCR, run by TCRdb on the RACE reads, gives a single entry per CDR3 protein. The sample yields tens of thousands of distinct CDR3 sequences, 7.5% to 9% seen once. This clonotype was seen at least ten times. Its target is unknown. Time point here: patch test 1, 2 weeks after DPC sensitization. Treatment here: therapeutic diphenylcyclopropenone sensitization with weekly scalp DPC. Whole-study results and caveats: Counts of TCRs above 1 in 1000 frequency stayed unchanged with DPC sensitization.

This clonotype was sampled from a woman in her twenties or thirties with alopecia areata. Some clones in this sample may be carry-over from other donors' samples. Sequences were derived from whole blood, sampled in connection with sensitization to the hapten diphenylcyclopropenone (DPC). The V call is TRBV25-1, the J call TRBJ2-2, with D perhaps TRBD2 (6 bases). The CDR3 loop is CATSLATNTGELFF. DNA for the CDR3: TGTGCCACCTCACTAGCCACGAACACCGGGGAGCTGTTTTTT.